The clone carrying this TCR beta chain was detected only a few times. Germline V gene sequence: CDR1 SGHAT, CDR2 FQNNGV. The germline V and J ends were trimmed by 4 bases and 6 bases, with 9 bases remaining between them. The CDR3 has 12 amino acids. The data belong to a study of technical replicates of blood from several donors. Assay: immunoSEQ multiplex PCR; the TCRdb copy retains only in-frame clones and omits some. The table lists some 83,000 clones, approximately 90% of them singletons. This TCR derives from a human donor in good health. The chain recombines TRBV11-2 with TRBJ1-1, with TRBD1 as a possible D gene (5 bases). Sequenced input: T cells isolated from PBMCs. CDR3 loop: CASSSQQAEAFF. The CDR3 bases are TGTGCCAGCAGCTCCCAACAGGCTGAAGCTTTCTTT.